The T cell receptor beta chain under discussion was sequenced for a study of T cell responses to AZD1222 COVID-19 vaccine. Study-wide points: Only after the peak T cell response were repertoires sampled. Nearly half of spike-specific TCRs reportedly go after variant regions that carry no mutations. Clonal diversity was possibly underestimated; the donors were predominantly white British and more often female. CD4 TCRs covered the whole spike, strongest at regions 160-218 and 743-854.

Germline V gene sequence: CDR1 SNHLY, CDR2 FYNNEI. Trimming left V 6 bases short and J 6 bases short, with 7 bases between. The CDR3 covers 11 residues. Concerning this clone: Its specificity is unknown.

The table came from immunoSEQ multiplex PCR; TCRdb's copy has only in-frame clones and leaves some out. This table has about 81,000 clones, approximately 90% appearing once. The genes are TRBV2 and TRBJ2-3; D not certain. Sample: peripheral blood, taken 28 days after the second AZD1222 dose. The source is an adult who received the AZD1222 COVID-19 vaccine. The CDR3 coding sequence is TGTGCCAGCAGGGTGAGGGATACGCAGTATTTT. It encodes CASRVRDTQYF.